Sequencing of this T cell receptor beta chain was carried out in a study of T cell responses to AZD1222 COVID-19 vaccine. The study, taken as a whole, reports: Clonal diversity was possibly underestimated, and white British individuals and females predominated among donors. None of the repertoires were sampled until the peak T cell response had passed. Nearly half of spike-specific TCRs reportedly target unmutated variant regions. Seropositive at baseline were only 5 or 6 AZD1222 recipients.

CDR3 length: 20 residues. Germline CDR1 and CDR2: SGHRS and YFSETQ. V lost 2 bases to trimming and J lost 0 bases; unmatched junction nucleotides: 14. Sequenced by immunoSEQ multiplex PCR; TCRdb stores in-frame clones only, minus some. Of 140,000 to 150,000 clones listed, 75% to 95% are singletons. Notes on this clone: Its antigen is not identified.

The sample consisted of peripheral blood, taken on day 0 of AZD1222 vaccination. The source of this sequence is an adult in good health. V is TRBV5-1 and J is TRBJ1-1; the match to TRBD1 covers 12 bases. CDR3 in DNA: TGCGCCAGCAGCTTTCCGGGACAGGGGGCCGCCCAGACCATGAACACTGAAGCTTTCTTT. Translating it yields CASSFPGQGAAQTMNTEAFF.